Listed here is a single T cell receptor beta chain. What it recognizes is unknown. The data stem from a study of cytomegalovirus exposure and HLA in healthy donors. The wider study: A later analysis reported the 95 to 150 validation repertoires used the same platform as the roughly 700 first-cohort repertoires.

General study results and limits: The listing of approximately 160 TCR beta chains classed them as cytomegalovirus-associated. A few CMV-associated chains proved CMV antigen-specific in vitro.

The donors belonged to the approximately 120-subject validation cohort, separate from the 666-subject first cohort. Germline V gives CDR1 MNHNY, CDR2 SVGAGI (reference sequence). This CDR3 contains 12 residues. The V end was cut by 5 bases, the J end by 8 bases, with 12 bases between. Sequenced by immunoSEQ multiplex PCR; TCRdb stores in-frame clones only, minus some. The data contain hundreds of thousands of clones, about 87% of them singletons. Sequencing used PBMCs. V and J are TRBV6-6 and TRBJ1-2; D not certain. This receptor was identified in a man in his late teens or twenties in good health and CMV-seronegative. The DNA for the CDR3 is TGTGCCAGCAGTCATCTCGAGGGCGGCTACACCTTC. The encoded protein is CASSHLEGGYTF.